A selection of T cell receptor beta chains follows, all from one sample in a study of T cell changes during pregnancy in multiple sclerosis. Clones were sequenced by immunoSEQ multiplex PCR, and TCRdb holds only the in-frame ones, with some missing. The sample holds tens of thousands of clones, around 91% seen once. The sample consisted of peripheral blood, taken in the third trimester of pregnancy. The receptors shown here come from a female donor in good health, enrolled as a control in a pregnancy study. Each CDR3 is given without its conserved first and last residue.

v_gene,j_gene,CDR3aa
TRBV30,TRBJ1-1,ALDRLFTEAF
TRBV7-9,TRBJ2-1,ASSLFPYSYNEQF
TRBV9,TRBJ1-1,ASSVDEYREAF
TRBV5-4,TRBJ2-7,ASSLTARGEQY
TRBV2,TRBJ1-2,ASRGALGT
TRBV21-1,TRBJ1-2,ASKRQENYGYT
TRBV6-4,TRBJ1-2,ASSVGPGAKMGYT
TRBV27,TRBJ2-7,ASVRLATGGQY
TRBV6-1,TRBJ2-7,ASIRSGGTYEQY
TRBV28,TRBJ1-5,ASRPARAGSNQPQH
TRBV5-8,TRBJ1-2,ASSLAGQGVGYT
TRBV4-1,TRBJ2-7,ASSQDEGTSYEQY
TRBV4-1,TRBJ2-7,ASSQDWGTGAYEQY
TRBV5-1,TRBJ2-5,ASSQGLAEDQETQY
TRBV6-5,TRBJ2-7,ASSKGRSEQY
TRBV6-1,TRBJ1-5,ASTVSGGSNQPQH
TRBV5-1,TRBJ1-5,ASSFSGDQPQH
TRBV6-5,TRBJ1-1,ASSTTGQRAF
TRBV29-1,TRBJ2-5,SVRPPSREAQETQY
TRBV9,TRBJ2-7,ASSVGGAGQGYEQY
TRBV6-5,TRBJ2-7,ASTKTGGYEQY
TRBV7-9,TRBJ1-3,ASSGTGGSGNTIY
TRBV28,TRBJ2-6,ASIAAGNSGANVLT
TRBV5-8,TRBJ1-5,ASTRQGALSGNQPQH
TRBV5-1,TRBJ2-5,ASSALGTGQETQY
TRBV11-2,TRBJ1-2,ASSLDQGQGYGYT
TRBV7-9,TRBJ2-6,ASSSTSGGTSGANVLT
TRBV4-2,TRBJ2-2,ASSQPQGGYTGELF
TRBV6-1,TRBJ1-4,ASSENRGTTNEKLF
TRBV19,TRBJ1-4,ASSMGGVTNEKLF
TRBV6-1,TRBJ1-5,ASSELTDKNQPQH
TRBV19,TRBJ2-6,ASSPSGRGSGANVLT
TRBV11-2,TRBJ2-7,ASSHTTGDEQY
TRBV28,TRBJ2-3,ASSSSGLSDTQY
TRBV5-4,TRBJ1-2,ASGGTYGYT
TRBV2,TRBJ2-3,ATTHTRDISPDTQY
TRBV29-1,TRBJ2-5,SVESGLGETQY
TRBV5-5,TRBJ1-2,ASSLWAGNGYT
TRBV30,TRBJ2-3,AWRSRGEDTQY
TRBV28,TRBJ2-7,ASSLTYEQY
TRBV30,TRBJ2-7,ASGQNSYEQY
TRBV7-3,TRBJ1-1,ASSAPGSDTEAF
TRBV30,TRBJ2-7,AWRVGGTYEQY
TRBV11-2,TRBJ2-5,ASSFGGIETQY
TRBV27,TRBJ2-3,ATKGDMGTDTQY
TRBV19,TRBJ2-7,ASSPGGGSYEQY
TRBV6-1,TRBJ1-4,ASSDAQGFGNEKLF
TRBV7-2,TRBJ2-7,ASSPGTGYEQY
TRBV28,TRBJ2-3,ASSSSYGLASTDTQY
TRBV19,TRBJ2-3,ASSIQRGDPSTDTQY
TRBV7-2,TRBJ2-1,ASSFSGRGGNEQF
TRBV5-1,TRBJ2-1,ASSWTDPDYNEQF
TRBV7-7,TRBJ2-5,ASSPGLAGVGETQY
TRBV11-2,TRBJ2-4,ASSLIASGREAKNIQY
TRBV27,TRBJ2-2,ASRDLSGRRTGELF